A single sample gave rise to the 5 T cell receptor beta chains below, sequenced in a study of CD8+ T cells in alopecia areata. Sample treatment: oral pan-JAK inhibitor, 5-10 mg twice daily. Extracted from the samples, RNA was reverse transcribed into cDNA to serve as the sequencing template. Profiling relied on immunoSEQ multiplex PCR, and the TCRdb table lists in-frame clones only, not all of them. Of some 170,000 clones listed, about three fifths were seen once; the top ten hold roughly 17%. The sequences come from CD4+ T cells sorted from blood, collected around week 55, from a patient treated with tofacitinib. These receptors came from a human donor with alopecia areata.

The rearrangement uses TRBV9 and TRBJ1-1; no reliable D call. The CDR3 is 15 amino acids. Germline loops: CDR1 SGDLS, CDR2 YYNGEE. V dropped 4 bases and J dropped 0 bases, with 13 bases sitting between them. The CDR3 sequence: CASSPVAVMNTEAFF. The CDR3 DNA reads TGTGCCAGCAGCCCCGTGGCAGTCATGAACACTGAAGCTTTCTTT.

The chain is built from TRBV18 and TRBJ2-3, with 8 bases fitting TRBD1. Germline loops: CDR1 KGHSH, CDR2 LQKENI. V lost 4 bases and J lost 5; bases outside the gene matches: 8. The CDR3 has 15 residues. CDR3 nucleotide sequence: TGTGCCAGCTCACAGCCGGGACAGGTCGGAGATACGCAGTATTTT. It is translated as CASSQPGQVGDTQYF.

There are a few counts of this clone. The V gene is TRBV5-8, the J gene TRBJ2-7, with a possible D match to TRBD1 (6 bases). The CDR3 loop spans 13 amino acids. Deletions cut 2 bases from V and 6 bases from J, with 12 bases between. CDR1 SGHTS and CDR2 YDEGEE come from the germline V gene. CDR3 bases: TGTGCCAGCAGCTTACGACAGGTGGGCGAGCAGTACTTC. It codes for CASSLRQVGEQYF.

A note on this clone: This sample includes further DNA sequences coding for the same CDR3. The chain employs TRBV7-9 and TRBJ1-1; tentatively, D is TRBD1 (6 bases). The CDR3 runs to 13 residues. Per germline, CDR1 SEHNR and CDR2 FQNEAQ (reference sequence). Trimming removed 3 bases from V and 1 base from J, with 6 bases in between. The CDR3 coding sequence is TGTGCCAGCAGCTTGGACAGGAACACTGAAGCTTTCTTT. Translated, it gives CASSLDRNTEAFF.

The chain's CDR3 is CASSLLLGNYEQYF. Written as DNA, the CDR3 is TGCGCCAGCAGCTTGCTATTAGGGAACTACGAGCAGTACTTC. The chain uses TRBV5-1 and TRBJ2-7, with D uncertain. Trimming left V 1 base short and J 3 bases short, with 11 bases between. Germline lookup yields CDR1 SGHRS and CDR2 YFSETQ. The CDR3 runs to 14 residues.